A single sample is the source of the 26 T cell receptor beta chains below, sequenced in a study of blood T cell repertoires in COVID-19. Some clones are missing from TCRdb's copy, which holds only in-frame ones; the method was immunoSEQ multiplex PCR. The sample has 350,000 to 450,000 clones; more than 80% are singletons. Sequenced input: PBMCs or T cells enriched from blood (not recorded which). All receptors derive from a man in his thirties or forties who had recovered from COVID-19.

The rearrangement uses TRBV4-1 and TRBJ2-5, with D maybe TRBD2 (5 bases). In germline, CDR1 is MGHRA, CDR2 YSYEKL. V gave up 4 bases and J gave up 5 bases, with 14 bases separating them. The CDR3 is 14 amino acids. The DNA for the CDR3 is TGCGCCAGCAGCCTAGCACTAGTTTGGGAGACCCAGTACTTC. Translation gives CASSLALVWETQYF.

The gene calls are TRBV12-5 and TRBJ2-1, with 9 bases aligning to TRBD1. The junction had 10 bases not matched to a gene; V was cut back by 6 bases and J by 1 base. Looked up from germline, CDR1 is LGHNT and CDR2 is FRNRAP. This CDR3 contains 17 residues. The CDR3 is CASGTLTGGSSYNEQFF. The CDR3 DNA follows: TGTGCTAGTGGCACACTAACAGGGGGCAGTTCCTACAATGAGCAGTTCTTC.

In this sample, this clone turned up once. The chain carries TRBV7-2 and TRBJ2-2; TRBD1 might be the D (6 bases). Germline V lookup: CDR1 SGHTA, CDR2 FQGNSA. Trimming stripped 2 bases from V and 5 bases from J, with 15 bases between. The CDR3 sequence is 16 residues long. CDR3 nucleotide sequence: TGTGCCAGCAGCTTAATCCACAAAACAGGGACCGGGGAGCTGTTTTTT. It codes for CASSLIHKTGTGELFF.

The gene calls are TRBV2 and TRBJ1-1; weak D call: TRBD1 (6 bases). V was pared by 8 bases and J by 0 bases, with 16 bases between. This CDR3 contains 15 residues. The germline CDR1 and CDR2 sequences are SNHLY and FYNNEI. The CDR3 is CASCKDRIMNTEAFF. CDR3 sequence (DNA): TGTGCCAGCTGTAAGGACAGAATAATGAACACTGAAGCTTTCTTT.

DNA of the CDR3: TGTGCCAGCAGCTTAGACCGGGTTGAGACCCAGTACTTC. Residues: CASSLDRVETQYF. This sequence joins TRBV7-8 and TRBJ2-5, with D hard to call. V dropped 1 base and J dropped 5 bases, with 8 bases sitting between them. The CDR3 extends over 13 amino acids. Germline lookup yields CDR1 SGHVS and CDR2 FQNEAQ.

V usage is TRBV29-1 and J usage is TRBJ2-7; weak D call: TRBD2 (5 bases). The CDR3 consists of 12 residues. Deletions cut 7 bases from V and 3 bases from J, with 13 bases between. Germline V gene data show CDR1 as SQVTM and CDR2 as ANQGSEA. The CDR3 sequence is CSASGIYYEQYF. The CDR3, as DNA: TGCAGCGCCTCCGGGATCTACTACGAGCAGTACTTC.

The V call is TRBV9, the J call TRBJ2-7, with a possible D match to TRBD2 (5 bases). The CDR3 loop spans 15 amino acids. From germline, CDR1 is SGDLS and CDR2 YYNGEE. The V end was cut by 4 bases, the J end by 2 bases, with 16 bases between. The CDR3 here is CASSPGTAGAYEQYF. CDR3 DNA: TGTGCCAGCAGCCCGGGAACAGCCGGGGCCTACGAGCAGTACTTC.

The V gene is TRBV18, the J gene TRBJ2-7; the match to TRBD2 covers 10 bases. In germline, CDR1 is KGHSH, CDR2 LQKENI. The CDR3 has 16 amino acids. The ends lost 3 bases at V and 8 bases at J; junction bases unmatched: 13. Here the CDR3 DNA reads TGTGCCAGCTCACCCCGTCCCGGGACTAGCGAGTTAAAGCAGTACTTC. Translation: CASSPRPGTSELKQYF.

The chain joins TRBV7-9 to TRBJ2-1, with 10 bases fitting TRBD2. Germline loops: CDR1 SEHNR, CDR2 FQNEAQ (reference sequence). J gave up 3 bases and V 5 bases, and 4 bases lay outside the gene matches. CDR3 size: 15 residues. CDR3 in amino acids: CASSRLAGDYNEQFF. The CDR3 DNA follows: TGTGCCAGCAGCCGGCTAGCGGGAGACTACAATGAGCAGTTCTTC. Variable domain in full (rest from reference TRBV7-9 and TRBJ2-1): DTGVSQNPRHKITKRGQNVTFRCDPISEHNRLYWYRQTLGQGPEFLTYFQNEAQLEKSRLLSDRFSAERPKGSFSTLEIQRTEQGDSAMYLCASSRLAGDYNEQFFGPGTRLTVL.

This clone was observed a few times. The chain recombines TRBV7-2 with TRBJ2-1; D perhaps matches TRBD2 (6 bases). The CDR3 is 16 residues long. Germline loops: CDR1 SGHTA, CDR2 FQGNSA. With 4 bases removed from V and 5 bases from J, the gap between germline ends came to 18 bases. Here the CDR3 reads CASSSSGPPINNEQFF. In DNA, the CDR3 is TGTGCCAGCAGCTCGAGCGGGCCCCCCATCAACAATGAGCAGTTCTTC.

This clone has only one observation. V gene TRBV28 combines with J gene TRBJ2-7; 11 nucleotides agree with TRBD2. The V segment lost 2 bases and the J segment 4 bases; nucleotides outside the gene matches: 4. The CDR3 covers 15 residues. CDR1 and CDR2 (germline): MDHEN, SYDVKM. The CDR3: CASSLLAGGGYEQYF. CDR3 coding DNA: TGTGCCAGCAGTTTACTAGCGGGAGGAGGGTACGAGCAGTACTTC.

The chain has TRBV24-1 and TRBJ2-1, with 15 positions matching TRBD2. Germline V lookup: CDR1 KGHDR, CDR2 SFDVKD. The CDR3 is made up of 16 amino acids. J gave up 10 bases and V 4 bases, and 7 bases lay outside the gene matches. The chain's CDR3 is CATSDPGLAGGVEQFF. In DNA form, the CDR3 reads TGTGCCACCAGTGACCCGGGACTAGCGGGAGGCGTAGAGCAGTTCTTC.

The chain is built from TRBV5-1 and TRBJ1-3; tentative D call: TRBD1 (6 bases). This CDR3 has 17 residues. V lost 0 bases and J 0 bases, leaving 13 bases between the germline ends. In germline, CDR1 is SGHRS, CDR2 YFSETQ. The CDR3 sequence: CASSLDGRRGSGNTIYF. The DNA of the CDR3 is TGCGCCAGCAGCTTGGATGGTCGCAGGGGCTCTGGAAACACCATATATTTT. Full variable domain (missing parts from reference TRBV5-1 and TRBJ1-3): KAGVTQTPRYLIKTRGQQVTLSCSPISGHRSVSWYQQTPGQGLQFLFEYFSETQRNKGNFPGRFSGRQFSNSRSEMNVSTLELGDSALYLCASSLDGRRGSGNTIYFGEGSWLTVV.

V is TRBV3-1 (or the pseudogene TRBV3-2) and J is TRBJ2-1; 7 bases align to TRBD2. The CDR3 length is 14 residues. CDR1 is LGHDT and CDR2 is YNNKEL in the germline V gene (reference sequence). V lost 6 bases to trimming and J lost 5 bases; unmatched junction nucleotides: 7. The CDR3 DNA reads TGTGCCAGCAGGACAACAAGCGGGAACAATGAGCAGTTCTTC. It is translated as CASRTTSGNNEQFF.

The chain uses TRBV6-1 and TRBJ2-1; 7 nucleotides match TRBD1. After removal of 4 bases from V and 2 bases from J, the junction contained 8 bases not matched to a gene. The CDR3 length is 16 residues. Per the germline V gene, CDR1 is MNHNS and CDR2 is SASEGT. CDR3 in amino acids: CASSASTGEPYNEQFF. The CDR3 DNA sequence: TGTGCCAGCAGTGCAAGTACAGGGGAACCCTACAATGAGCAGTTCTTC.

The rearrangement joins TRBV4-1 to TRBJ2-2; 10 nucleotides match TRBD2. The CDR3 sequence is 16 residues long. J was trimmed by 6 bases and V by 1 base; bases with no gene match: 5. Germline V gene lookup returns CDR1 MGHRA and CDR2 YSYEKL. For the CDR3, the DNA is TGCGCCAGCAGCCAAGTCCTAGCGGGAGTTTCCGGGGAGCTGTTTTTT. It is translated as CASSQVLAGVSGELFF.

The chain uses TRBV28 and TRBJ2-2; the D is unclear. The germline V gene encodes CDR1 MDHEN and CDR2 SYDVKM. Trimming removed 3 bases from V and 3 bases from J, with 8 bases in between. The CDR3 is 14 amino acids. The CDR3 protein is CASSLNSYTGELFF. The DNA of the CDR3 is TGTGCCAGCAGTTTGAACAGCTACACCGGGGAGCTGTTTTTT.

The gene calls are TRBV7-6 and TRBJ2-1, with D possibly being TRBD2 (5 bases). V was shortened by 5 bases and J by 0 bases, with 8 bases between the two germline ends. The CDR3 spans 14 residues. Germline values: CDR1 SGHVS, CDR2 FNYEAQ. This chain's CDR3 is CASSLTSSYNEQFF. In nucleotides, the CDR3 is TGTGCCAGCAGCCTTACTAGCTCCTACAATGAGCAGTTCTTC.

The chain recombines TRBV19 with TRBJ2-3; 11 nucleotides line up with TRBD1. Germline V gives CDR1 LNHDA, CDR2 SQIVND (reference sequence). The trim removed 7 bases at V and 1 base at J, leaving 4 bases unmatched. This CDR3 is 15 amino acids long. In DNA, the CDR3 is TGTGCCAGTAAGGACAGGGGGCGCGGCACAGATACGCAGTATTTT. It encodes CASKDRGRGTDTQYF. Looking up the rest from reference TRBV19 and TRBJ2-3 gives the full variable domain: DGGITQSPKYLFRKEGQNVTLSCEQNLNHDAMYWYRQDPGQGLRLIYYSQIVNDFQKGDIAEGYSVSREKKESFPLTVTSAQKNPTAFYLCASKDRGRGTDTQYFGPGTRLTVL.

The rearrangement uses TRBV3-1 (or the pseudogene TRBV3-2) and TRBJ2-3; D possibly corresponds to TRBD2 (5 bases). This CDR3 is built from 17 residues. Germline V lookup: CDR1 LGHDT, CDR2 YNNKEL (reference sequence). Trimming removed 4 bases at V and 4 bases at J, with 21 bases between. The CDR3, as DNA: TGTGCCAGCAGCCCTTCCGCGGGCCTCGCCCCTTCAGATACGCAGTATTTT. Its protein product is CASSPSAGLAPSDTQYF.

This chain links TRBV5-1 with TRBJ2-5; D gene uncertain. CDR3 length: 14 residues. Between the trimmed V and J ends, which lost 2 bases and 5 bases, there was a span of 13 bases. Germline V CDR1 and CDR2: SGHRS, YFSETQ. CDR3 sequence: CASSFSPLGETQYF. The DNA of the CDR3 is TGCGCCAGCAGCTTTAGTCCCCTCGGGGAGACCCAGTACTTC.

J is TRBJ1-1 and V is TRBV5-4, with 9 bases lining up with TRBD1. CDR1 SGHNT and CDR2 YYREEE come from the germline V gene (reference sequence). The junction had 8 bases not matched to a gene; V was cut back by 4 bases and J by 1 base. This CDR3 is 16 amino acids long. In DNA, the CDR3 is TGTGCCAGCAGCCCGAGATCGGGACAGGGGAACACTGAAGCTTTCTTT. This encodes CASSPRSGQGNTEAFF.

This clone was seen only once. The J gene is TRBJ1-4, the V gene TRBV7-6; 9 positions agree with TRBD1. CDR1 and CDR2 (germline): SGHVS, FNYEAQ. Trimming cost V 3 bases and J 5 bases; bases outside gene matches: 1. The CDR3 has 14 residues. The CDR3 sequence is CASSLTGGNEKLFF. As DNA, the CDR3 is TGTGCCAGCAGCTTGACAGGGGGGAATGAAAAACTGTTTTTT.

The V and J genes are TRBV19 and TRBJ1-4, with D possibly matching TRBD1 (6 bases). This CDR3 has 15 amino acids. Germline values: CDR1 LNHDA, CDR2 SQIVND (reference sequence). The V gene lost 6 bases and the J gene lost 4 bases, with 15 bases spanning the gap. The CDR3 protein is CASRNGQHDNEKLFF. CDR3 in DNA: TGTGCCAGTAGAAACGGACAGCATGATAATGAAAAACTGTTTTTT.

V and J are TRBV4-2 and TRBJ2-7; tentative D call: TRBD2 (6 bases). Trimming removed 6 bases from V and 3 bases from J, with 12 bases in between. This CDR3 is 13 amino acids long. The germline CDR1 and CDR2 sequences are LGHNA and YNFKEQ. As DNA, the CDR3 is TGTGCCAGCAGTTCCGGGGGAAACTACGAGCAGTACTTC. It encodes CASSSGGNYEQYF.

The chain has TRBV7-2 and TRBJ1-2; possible D gene TRBD1, 5 bases. This CDR3 region has 15 residues. Germline loops: CDR1 SGHTA, CDR2 FQGNSA. Trimming shortened V by 4 bases and J by 4 bases, and 16 bases separated the two germline ends. The CDR3 DNA reads as TGTGCCAGCAGCTCCCTAGGGGCCGGAGTCTATGGCTACACCTTC. As protein: CASSSLGAGVYGYTF.